The entry that follows covers one TCR beta chain sequence. Its specificity is unknown. The CDR3 has 16 residues. The germline V gene has CDR1 MNHEY and CDR2 SMNVEV (reference sequence). Trimming took 8 bases from V and 4 from J, leaving 23 bases between them. PBMCs numbering at least 6.5 million were isolated per sample. The sample is drawn from a study of blood T cells in healthy people across ages. Overall study results and limits: Comparison with aged donors showed that long-lived donors had more naive CD4+ cells and higher diversity.

Primers used in a second PCR of about 6 to 11 cycles were a sample-barcoded 5' primer and a J-beta primer mix. A template-switch adaptor containing 12 random nucleotides labeled each cDNA molecule. TCRdb independently ran MiXCR on the 5' RACE reads; one entry per CDR3 protein. The sample has 550,000 to 600,000 distinct CDR3 sequences; roughly 48% are singletons. This receptor was taken from an elderly man in good health. The sample consisted of blood. The chain joins TRBV27 to TRBJ1-2; D remains ambiguous. The CDR3, as DNA: TGTGCCAGCTCCCGTTTGGGCAACCGACTTTCCTATGGCTACACCTTC. It specifies CASSRLGNRLSYGYTF.